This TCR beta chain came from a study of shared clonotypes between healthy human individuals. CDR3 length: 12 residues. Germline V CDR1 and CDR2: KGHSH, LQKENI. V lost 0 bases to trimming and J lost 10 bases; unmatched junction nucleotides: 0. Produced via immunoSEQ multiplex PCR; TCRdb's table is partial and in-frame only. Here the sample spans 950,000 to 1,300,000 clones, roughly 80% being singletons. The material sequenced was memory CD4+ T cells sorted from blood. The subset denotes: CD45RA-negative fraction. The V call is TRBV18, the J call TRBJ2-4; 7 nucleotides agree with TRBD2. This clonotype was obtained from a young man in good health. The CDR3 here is CASSPPGGIQYF. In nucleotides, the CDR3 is TGTGCCAGCTCACCACCGGGGGGGATTCAGTACTTC.